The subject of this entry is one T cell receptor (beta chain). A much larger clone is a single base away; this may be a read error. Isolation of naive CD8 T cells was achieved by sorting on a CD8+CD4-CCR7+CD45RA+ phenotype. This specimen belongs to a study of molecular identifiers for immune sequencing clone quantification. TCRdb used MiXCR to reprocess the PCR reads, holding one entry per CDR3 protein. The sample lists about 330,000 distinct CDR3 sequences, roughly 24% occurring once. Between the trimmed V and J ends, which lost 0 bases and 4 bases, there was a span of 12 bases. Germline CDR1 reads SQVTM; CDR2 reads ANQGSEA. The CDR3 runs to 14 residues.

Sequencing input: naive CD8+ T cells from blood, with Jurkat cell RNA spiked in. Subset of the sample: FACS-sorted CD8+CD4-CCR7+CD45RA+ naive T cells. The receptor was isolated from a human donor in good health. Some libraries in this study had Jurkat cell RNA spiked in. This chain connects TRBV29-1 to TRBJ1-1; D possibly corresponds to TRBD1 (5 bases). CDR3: CSVEEVQVITEAFF. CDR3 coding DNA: TGCAGCGTTGAAGAAGTACAGGTCATCACTGAAGCTTTCTTT.